The present T cell receptor (beta chain) was sequenced within a study of blood T cell repertoires in COVID-19. On the study more broadly: Samples taken during acute and convalescent COVID-19 were collected in the United States, Italy and Spain.

As originally analysed: By means of reference gene primer amplification, nucleated cell counts were estimated. Repertoires were generated with immunoSEQ multiplex PCR, while TCRdb's copy carries only in-frame clones and drops some. V and J calls and clone size are given by that table; D and trimming were obtained from the DNA. Here the sample spans almost 250,000 clones, approximately 86% being singletons. Across about two dozen US areas, participants ranged in age from about 18 to 89 years. Clinical histories supplied by participants themselves formed the basis of cohort assignment. In germline, CDR1 is SGHTA, CDR2 FQGTGA. The CDR3 runs 15 residues. Trimming took 1 base from V and 3 from J; bases not matched to a gene: 4.

The rearrangement uses TRBV7-3 and TRBJ2-7; 9 bases match TRBD2. The sequence derives from a woman aged 45 to 65 who had recovered from COVID-19. The sequencing input was PBMCs or T cells enriched from blood (not recorded which). CDR3 amino acids: CASSLNSAGGYEQYF. CDR3 nucleotide sequence: TGTGCCAGCAGCTTAAATTCAGCGGGAGGCTACGAGCAGTACTTC. Using reference TRBV7-3 and TRBJ2-7 for the parts outside the CDR3, the full variable domain is GAGVSQTPSNKVTEKGKYVELRCDPISGHTALYWYRQSLGQGPEFLIYFQGTGAADDSGLPNDRFFAVRPEGSVSTLKIQRTERGDSAVYLCASSLNSAGGYEQYFGPGTRLTVT.